This TCR beta chain was sequenced for a study of T cell repertoires in cytomegalovirus infection. Study-wide context: The public TCR beta signatures pointed to both CMV infection and matching HLA type. Study-level findings and limits: Accumulated public TCR beta family frequency recognized individuals carrying CMV together with the relevant HLA.

V lost 5 bases to trimming and J lost 0 bases; unmatched junction nucleotides: 7. This CDR3 is 16 amino acids long. Germline values: CDR1 SGHVS, CDR2 FNYEAQ. The table lists this clonotype with a few counts. The antigen is undetermined. From the reads, TCRdb called clonotypes with MiXCR, one entry per CDR3 protein. This table has 900,000 to 950,000 distinct CDR3 sequences, 31% appearing once. This material consisted of cultured CD8+ T cells from PBMCs, taken from culture after CMV antigen stimulation. The chain employs TRBV7-6 and TRBJ2-1, with 7 bases fitting TRBD2. This TCR was recovered from a human donor in good health (CMV status not recorded). Some clones in this sample may be carry-over from other donors' samples. The CDR3 coding sequence is TGTGCCAGCAGCCCCCTGACTAGCTTCTCCTACAATGAGCAGTTCTTC. Protein sequence: CASSPLTSFSYNEQFF.